Sequencing of this T cell receptor (beta chain) was carried out in a study of Ad26.COV2.S vaccination and SARS-CoV-2 variants (TCRdb year 2021). Regarding the complete study: Vaccine-arm donors came from COV1001, a multicentre, randomized, double-blind, placebo-controlled phase I-IIa trial of Ad26.COV2.S in healthy adults. Ad26.COV2.S was administered intramuscularly at a dose of 5x10^10 or 1x10^11 viral particles, either as one shot or as two shots given 56 days apart. TCRbeta repertoire sequencing was used to assess the specificity and breadth of SARS-CoV-2-reactive T cell receptors after Ad26.COV2.S vaccination. A total of approximately 32 samples were included in the TCR-sequenced set, comprising about 20 Ad26.COV2.S vaccine recipients, 5 placebo recipients and 8 SARS-CoV-2 convalescent individuals. Participants in the trial were split at random into five groups of five each, receiving low-dose or high-dose Ad26.COV2.S once or twice, or else placebo on both occasions. Throughout the experiments and outcome assessment, investigators stayed blinded to trial group allocation.

Only a few counts were recorded for this clone. Its antigen is currently not known. No base-level quality is on record; no much larger clone is a single base apart. Study-wide conclusions, independent of this receptor: After vaccination, substantial breadth of spike-specific CD8+ and CD4+ T cell responses was reported. Comparing responses between vaccine doses or regimens was not something the study was powered to do. It was noted by the authors that total T cell responses may have been underestimated by the TCR breadth and depth analyses. Higher spike-specific TCR breadth was observed in Ad26.COV2.S recipients than in placebo recipients (P = 0.0014). Non-spike TCR breadth was comparable between vaccine and placebo recipients, consistent with the vaccine containing only spike.

TCRbeta CDR3 regions were sequenced with the immunoSEQ Assay. After extraction, genomic DNA underwent amplification by bias-controlled multiplex PCR, followed by high-throughput sequencing. Concerning the study's data processing: To quantify the absolute abundance of every unique TCRbeta CDR3 region, sequences were collapsed and filtered. T cell fraction was estimated by normalizing TCRbeta template counts to usable DNA, with usable DNA measured through amplification of reference genes found in all nucleated cells. Repertoire TCRs were annotated as SARS-CoV-2-specific by exact matching of V gene, CDR3 amino acid sequence and J gene to a known reactive TCR set. The reference SARS-CoV-2 TCR set was derived from MIRA and filtered for enrichment in COVID-19-positive ImmuneCODE repertoires, a step that removed public or cross-reactive TCRs. Using the MIRA antigens, annotated TCRs were further analysed by specific ORF or by position within an ORF. Breadth was defined as the number of annotated unique rearrangements divided by the total number of unique productive rearrangements, and depth was defined as the summed frequency of the annotated unique rearrangements. TCR breadth was compared between groups using two-sided Wilcoxon rank-sum tests. TCRdb retrieved this table from immuneACCESS and kept in-frame rearrangements only. Not all clones are present; in checked studies, unresolved V genes account for under half, and no reason is known for the remainder. The V and J calls and the clone size are those of that table, but D and trimming were determined from the DNA. The sample includes some 370,000 clones, with roughly 80% observed a single time. The ten biggest clones cover around 7% of the sample.

The treatment or condition label, read with the paper, signifies: 15 to 20 received Ad26.COV2.S at low or high dose, single or two shots; 5 received placebo; per-sample allocation not given. Repertoires of vaccine and placebo recipients were sequenced from samples taken on day 63 after the first injection. Between 29 July and 7 August 2020, Cohort 1b enrolled some 25 adults aged 18-55 years at one site in Boston, USA. Ad26.COV2.S was a replication-incompetent adenovirus type 26 vector expressing a prefusion-stabilized SARS-CoV-2 spike protein from the original Wuhan strain. The CDR3 has 13 amino acids, counting the end cysteine and phenylalanine. Only CDR3 DNA remains: 39 bases, in frame from the first base. V drops 1 base and J drops 11 bases, leaving 9 bases in between.

The sequence joins TRBV12-3 or TRBV12-4 to TRBJ1-6; tentative D gene TRBD1, with 6 bases matching. The source is a person between 18 and 59 years old who received the Ad26.COV2.S COVID-19 vaccine or a placebo. Sequencing was performed on peripheral blood, taken in a trial of Ad26.COV2.S vaccine versus placebo. At the DNA level, the sequence is TGTGCCAGCAGTTTAGTGGAGGGGGCACCCCTCCACTTT. Its amino acids are CASSLVEGAPLHF.